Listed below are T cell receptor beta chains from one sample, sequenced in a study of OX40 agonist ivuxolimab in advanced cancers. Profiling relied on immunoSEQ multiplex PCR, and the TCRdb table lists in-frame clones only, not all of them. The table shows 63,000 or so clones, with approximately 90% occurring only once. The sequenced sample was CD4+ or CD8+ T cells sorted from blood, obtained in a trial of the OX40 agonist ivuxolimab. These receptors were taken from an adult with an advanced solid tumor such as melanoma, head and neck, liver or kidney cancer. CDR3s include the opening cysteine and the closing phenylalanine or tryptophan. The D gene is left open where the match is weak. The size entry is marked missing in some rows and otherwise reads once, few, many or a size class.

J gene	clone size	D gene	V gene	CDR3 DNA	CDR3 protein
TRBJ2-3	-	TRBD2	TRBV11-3	TGTGCCAGCAGCCCAGGACTAGCGGGGGGCCACACAGATACGCAGTATTTT	CASSPGLAGGHTDTQYF
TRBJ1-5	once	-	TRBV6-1	TGTGCCAGCAGTGCCTTTTACCTAACAGGGATGGGGAATCAGCCCCAGCATTTT	CASSAFYLTGMGNQPQHF
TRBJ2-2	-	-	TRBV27	TGTGCCAGCACCCTCGGGGGGCCGAACACCGGGGAGCTGTTTTTT	CASTLGGPNTGELFF
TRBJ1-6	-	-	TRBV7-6	TGTGCCAGCAGCTTAGTACTTGGGTCGGATTCACCCCTCCACTTT	CASSLVLGSDSPLHF
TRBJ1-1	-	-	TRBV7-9	TGTGCCAGCAGCCCCGACGGAGACACTGAAGCTTTCTTT	CASSPDGDTEAFF
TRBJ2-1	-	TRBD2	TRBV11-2	TGTGCCAGCAGCCCTAGCGGGGATTGGTACAATGAGCAGTTCTTC	CASSPSGDWYNEQFF
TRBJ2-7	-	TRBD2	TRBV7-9	TGTGCCAGCAGTCCCACTAGCGGGATTACCTCCTACGAGCAGTACTTC	CASSPTSGITSYEQYF
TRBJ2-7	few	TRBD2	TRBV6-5	TGTGCCAGCAGTTACTCGGTGGGGGGGGACGAGCAGTACTTC	CASSYSVGGDEQYF
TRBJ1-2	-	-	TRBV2	TGTGCCAGCAGTGAGGTGCCTGGTAGCCTCTATGGCTACACCTTC	CASSEVPGSLYGYTF
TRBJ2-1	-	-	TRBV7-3	TGTGCCAGCAGCTTAGGGGACTACAATGAGCAGTTCTTC	CASSLGDYNEQFF
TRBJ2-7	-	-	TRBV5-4	TGTGCCAGCAGCCTCACATTTTCGGTTAACGAGCAGTACTTC	CASSLTFSVNEQYF
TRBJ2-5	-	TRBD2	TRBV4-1	TGCGCCAGCAGCCGATCCCCCAGCGGGGGGGAGACCCAGTACTTC	CASSRSPSGGETQYF
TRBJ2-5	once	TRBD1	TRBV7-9	TGTGCCAGCACCATGCAGGGGGATCCCGAGACCCAGTACTTC	CASTMQGDPETQYF
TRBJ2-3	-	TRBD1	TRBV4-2	TGTGCCAGCAGCCAAGTTCACCAGGGGGAGGATACGCAGTATTTT	CASSQVHQGEDTQYF
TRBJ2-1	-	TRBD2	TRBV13	TGTGCCAGCAGGGGACGTAGCGGGAGTTACAATGAGCAGTTCTTC	CASRGRSGSYNEQFF
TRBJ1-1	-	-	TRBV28	TGTGCCACCAGGCAGGGCCACACTGAAGCTTTCTTT	CATRQGHTEAFF
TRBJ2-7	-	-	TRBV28	TGTGCCAGCAGTTTATTGGGGGTTTACGAGCAGTACTTC	CASSLLGVYEQYF
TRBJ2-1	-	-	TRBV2	TGTGCCAGCAGTGCGACAGGACCTACCTACAATGAGCAGTTCTTC	CASSATGPTYNEQFF
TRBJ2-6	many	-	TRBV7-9	TGTGCCAGCAGCTTAGCGGACTCTGGGGCCAACGTCCTGACTTTC	CASSLADSGANVLTF
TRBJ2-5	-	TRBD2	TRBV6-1	TGTGCCAGCAGTGAAGGGCTAGCGGGAGAGTACGGAGAGACCCAGTACTTC	CASSEGLAGEYGETQYF
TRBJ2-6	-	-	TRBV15	TGTGCCACCTCTGGGGCGTCATACGTCCTAGGGGCCAACGTCCTGACTTTC	CATSGASYVLGANVLTF
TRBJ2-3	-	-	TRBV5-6	TGTGCCAGCAGCTTGCCCGGGACTAGCACAGATACGCAGTATTTT	CASSLPGTSTDTQYF
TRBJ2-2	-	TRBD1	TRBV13	TGTGCCAGCAGCTCCGGGACAGGTGATTACACCGGGGAGCTGTTTTTT	CASSSGTGDYTGELFF
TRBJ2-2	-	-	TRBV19	TGTGCCAGTAGTATTATGGGTAACGGGGAGCTGTTTTTT	CASSIMGNGELFF
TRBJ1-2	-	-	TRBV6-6	TGTGCCAGCAGTTACGCGCCAACCTATGGCTACACCTTC	CASSYAPTYGYTF
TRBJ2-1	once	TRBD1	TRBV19	TGTGCCAGTAGTATATACCCCACAGGGGCTGGTGAGCAGTTCTTC	CASSIYPTGAGEQFF
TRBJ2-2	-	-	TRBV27	TGTGCCAGCAGTTTCAGTGCAGGGGTATTCACCGGGGAGCTGTTTTTT	CASSFSAGVFTGELFF
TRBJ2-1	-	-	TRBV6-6	TGTGCCAGCAGCACCGGGACTGGGACCCTTGGTGAGCAGTTCTTC	CASSTGTGTLGEQFF
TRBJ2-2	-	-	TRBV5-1	TGCGCCAGCTCCAACCGGGGGATACTAGGCGAAAACACCGGGGAGCTGTTTTTT	CASSNRGILGENTGELFF
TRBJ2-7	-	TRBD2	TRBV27	TGTGCCAGCTCCCCCGGGTTTGGGGGAGGGTTCCACGAGCAGTACTTC	CASSPGFGGGFHEQYF
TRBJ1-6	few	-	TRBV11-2	TGTGCCAGCAGCTTATCCTCAGGGGACCGTCTTGAGTCACCCCTCCACTTT	CASSLSSGDRLESPLHF
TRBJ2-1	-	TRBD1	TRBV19	TGTGCCAGTAGTATGTGGGACAGCGAGGCCGATGAGCAGTTCTTC	CASSMWDSEADEQFF
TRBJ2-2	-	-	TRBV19	TGTGCCAGTACGGTTACAGGGACGAACACCGGGGAGCTGTTTTTT	CASTVTGTNTGELFF
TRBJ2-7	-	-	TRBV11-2	TGTGCCAGCAGCTTGGGGATGGGTGAGCAGTACTTC	CASSLGMGEQYF
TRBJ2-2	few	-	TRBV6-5	TGTGCCAGCAGTCCATCTAGTGCTGGCGGGGAGCTGTTTTTT	CASSPSSAGGELFF
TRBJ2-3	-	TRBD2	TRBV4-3	TGCGCCAGCAGCCAAGAGATGACCGGGCTAGCGGGGTTCTTTAATACGCAGTATTTT	CASSQEMTGLAGFFNTQYF
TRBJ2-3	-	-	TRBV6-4	TGTGCCAGCAGTGGGACAGGCACAGATACGCAGTATTTT	CASSGTGTDTQYF
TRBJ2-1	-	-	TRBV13	TGTGCCAGCAGCTTCGGAAAGGGGTCCTACAATGAGCAGTTCTTC	CASSFGKGSYNEQFF
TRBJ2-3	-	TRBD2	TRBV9	TGTGCCAGCAGCGTATATAGCGGGGACACAGATACGCAGTATTTT	CASSVYSGDTDTQYF